The 20 T cell receptor beta chains below were found in one sample sequenced in a study of T cells after yellow fever vaccination. TCRdb processed the 5' RACE reads anew with MiXCR; each CDR3 protein has one entry. This sample has about 30,000 distinct CDR3 sequences; around 4.8% occur once, and the top ten carry around half. The source was CD8+ T cells sorted from PBMCs, collected 5 days after the yellow fever booster vaccination. The receptors come from a man younger than 40 who received the YFV17D yellow fever vaccine.

This clonotype was counted ten times or more. V gene TRBV29-1 combines with J gene TRBJ2-1, with D maybe TRBD2 (5 bases). Between the trimmed V and J ends, which lost 7 bases and 5 bases, there was a span of 18 bases. The CDR3 contains 14 residues. Germline lookup yields CDR1 SQVTM and CDR2 ANQGSEA. CDR3 protein: CSAAGRENNNEQFF. DNA for the CDR3: TGCAGCGCTGCCGGACGGGAAAACAACAATGAGCAGTTCTTC.

This clonotype has ten or more counts. The rearrangement uses TRBV4-2 and TRBJ2-1; 8 bases fit TRBD2. J was trimmed by 3 bases and V by 1 base; bases with no gene match: 8. The CDR3 length is 17 residues. Germline CDR1 reads LGHNA; CDR2 reads YNFKEQ. The CDR3 DNA reads TGTGCCAGCAGCCAAGGCGGTAGCGGGGAAGTCTACAATGAGCAGTTCTTC. Amino acids: CASSQGGSGEVYNEQFF.

This clonotype was counted ten times or more. V usage is TRBV14 and J usage is TRBJ2-3; no reliable D call. Germline V gives CDR1 SGHDN, CDR2 FVKESK. The CDR3 runs 15 residues. Trimming took 6 bases from V and 0 from J, leaving 13 bases between them. CDR3 loop: CASSTIYTSTDTQYF. In DNA, the CDR3 is TGTGCCAGCAGTACCATCTACACTAGCACAGATACGCAGTATTTT. Together with reference TRBV14 and TRBJ2-3, the CDR3 gives the full variable domain: EAGVTQFPSHSVIEKGQTVTLRCDPISGHDNLYWYRRVMGKEIKFLLHFVKESKQDESGMPNNRFLAERTGGTYSTLKVQPAELEDSGVYFCASSTIYTSTDTQYFGPGTRLTVL.

This clonotype appeared many times. The chain employs TRBV4-2 and TRBJ2-7, with unresolved D. V lost 0 bases, J lost 2 bases, and 8 bases lay in between. Per germline, CDR1 LGHNA and CDR2 YNFKEQ. The CDR3 spans 14 residues. The DNA of the CDR3 is TGTGCCAGCAGCCAAGATCCAGGAGCCTACGAGCAGTACTTC. Amino acid sequence: CASSQDPGAYEQYF.

This clonotype was observed at least ten times. The chain links TRBV29-1 to TRBJ2-3; D may be TRBD2 (6 bases). CDR1 and CDR2 from the germline V gene are SQVTM and ANQGSEA. V lost 8 bases to trimming and J lost 4 bases, with 16 bases between them. CDR3 size: 13 residues. CDR3 sequence reads: CSIHSTGADTQYF. The DNA for the CDR3 is TGCAGCATTCACTCGACGGGGGCAGATACGCAGTATTTT.

This clonotype was detected ten times or more. J is TRBJ1-5 and V is TRBV5-5; unclear D gene. The CDR3 is 15 amino acids. V lost 0 bases, J lost 7 bases, and 14 bases lay in between. Per the germline V gene, CDR1 is SGHKS and CDR2 is YYEKEE (reference sequence). CDR3 coding DNA: TGTGCCAGCAGCTTGGAGGAATCCCCATGGCAGCCCCAGCATTTT. Amino acids: CASSLEESPWQPQHF.

About this clonotype: Since a much larger clone is just one base distant, this may be a read error. The chain employs TRBV12-3 or TRBV12-4 and TRBJ1-6; D unresolved. This CDR3 is built from 10 residues. The CDR3 bases are TGTGCCATCCTAGGTTCACCCCTCAACTTT. Its protein is CAILGSPLNF.

This clonotype has at least ten counts. This chain connects TRBV7-2 to TRBJ2-5, with D unresolved. Germline V gene sequence: CDR1 SGHTA, CDR2 FQGNSA. This CDR3 has 13 residues. V lost 6 bases and J lost 5, with 13 bases in between. The CDR3 region is CASRLIPVETQYF. The CDR3 nucleotides are TGTGCCAGCAGGCTGATCCCAGTGGAGACCCAGTACTTC. Supplemented by reference TRBV7-2 and TRBJ2-5, the full variable domain reads GAGVSQSPSNKVTEKGKDVELRCDPISGHTALYWYRQSLGQGLEFLIYFQGNSAPDKSGLPSDRFSAERTGGSVSTLTIQRTQQEDSAVYLCASRLIPVETQYFGPGTRLLVL.

At least ten counts were recorded for this clonotype. The chain is built from TRBV7-9 and TRBJ1-5, with 8 nucleotides matching TRBD1. Germline assignment: CDR1 SEHNR and CDR2 FQNEAQ (reference sequence). This CDR3 has 14 amino acids. V lost 5 bases and J lost 6; bases outside the gene matches: 6. The chain's CDR3 is CASSTQGAGQPQHF. The CDR3 coding sequence is TGTGCCAGCAGCACTCAGGGGGCTGGTCAGCCCCAGCATTTT.

This clonotype has a handful of counts. The CDR3 reads CASSQMGLAEPYEQYF. The CDR3 DNA reads TGCGCCAGCAGTCAAATGGGGCTAGCGGAACCCTACGAGCAGTACTTC. This rearrangement joins TRBV23-1 to TRBJ2-7; TRBD2 matches 7 bases. TRBV23-1 is annotated as an ORF whose role is uncertain. The length of the CDR3 is 16 residues. With 2 bases clipped from V and 2 bases from J, the junction kept 9 bases outside the gene matches.

This clonotype was counted at least ten times. The V and J genes are TRBV27 and TRBJ2-1; no reliable D call. Germline V CDR1 and CDR2: MNHEY, SMNVEV (reference sequence). V lost 2 bases and J 8 bases, leaving 10 bases between the germline ends. The CDR3 consists of 13 residues. The CDR3 coding sequence is TGTGCCAGCAGTTTAGTAGCTTTCCATGAGCAGTTCTTC. It encodes CASSLVAFHEQFF.

This clonotype has ten or more counts. The chain employs TRBV20-1 and TRBJ2-1; 9 bases agree with TRBD2. CDR1 and CDR2 (germline): DFQATT, SNEGSKA (reference sequence). The CDR3 has 14 amino acids. V was clipped by 5 bases and J by 1 base; unmatched bases: 3. CDR3 amino acids: CSAQTSGSYNEQFF. In DNA, the CDR3 is TGCAGTGCTCAGACTAGCGGATCCTACAATGAGCAGTTCTTC.

This clonotype was counted many times. One junction end disagrees with the germline gene, perhaps due to a read error. The rearrangement uses TRBV12-3 or TRBV12-4 and TRBJ2-7; D remains ambiguous. The CDR3 length is 13 residues. In nucleotides, the CDR3 is TGTGCCAGCAGTTCAGGAGACCCCTACCAGCAGTACTTC. It translates to CASSSGDPYQQYF.

This clonotype was counted at least ten times. CDR3 protein: CASSSSGLGDNEQFF. The DNA of the CDR3 is TGTGCCAGCAGCTCTTCGGGACTGGGCGACAATGAGCAGTTCTTC. The chain combines TRBV7-8 with TRBJ2-1, with D tentatively TRBD2 (6 bases). Germline V gene lookup returns CDR1 SGHVS and CDR2 FQNEAQ. The V end was cut by 4 bases, the J end by 5 bases, with 15 bases between. The CDR3 length is 15 residues.

This clonotype was counted at least ten times. This chain connects TRBV24-1 to TRBJ2-5; D is unclear. V lost 3 bases and J 2 bases, leaving 3 bases between the germline ends. Germline V CDR1 and CDR2: KGHDR, SFDVKD. The length of the CDR3 is 12 residues. CDR3 sequence reads: CATSDGQETQYF. CDR3 DNA sequence: TGTGCCACCAGTGATGGTCAAGAGACCCAGTACTTC.

This clonotype was detected many times. The CDR3 sequence is CASSLRGGGATYSGANVLTF. DNA of the CDR3: TGTGCCAGCAGTTTAAGGGGCGGCGGCGCCACTTACTCTGGGGCCAACGTCCTGACTTTC. The chain uses TRBV27 and TRBJ2-6, with TRBD1 as a possible D gene (5 bases). The ends were cut back, 2 bases at V and 0 bases at J, with 20 bases in the middle. The CDR3 covers 20 residues. Germline values: CDR1 MNHEY, CDR2 SMNVEV (reference sequence).

This clonotype was detected many times. The CDR3 sequence: CASSPLDRSNQPQHF. CDR3 coding DNA: TGTGCCAGCAGTCCGTTAGACAGAAGCAATCAGCCCCAGCATTTT. The chain combines TRBV12-3 or TRBV12-4 with TRBJ1-5; D may be TRBD1 (5 bases). This CDR3 region has 15 residues. Trimming stripped 5 bases from V and 1 base from J, with 12 bases between.

There are many counts of this clonotype. The gene calls are TRBV6-5 and TRBJ2-7, with 12 bases lining up with TRBD2. After removal of 0 bases from V and 5 bases from J, the junction contained 2 bases not matched to a gene. The CDR3 loop spans 15 amino acids. The germline CDR1 and CDR2 sequences are MNHEY and SVGAGI. CDR3 nucleotides: TGTGCCAGCAGTTACTCGACTAGCGGGAGTGACGAGCAGTACTTC. It codes for CASSYSTSGSDEQYF.

In its sample, this clonotype was seen many times. One end of the junction does not line up with germline, which may come from a read error. The rearrangement links TRBV29-1 to TRBJ2-2, with no clear D. This CDR3 is built from 11 residues. Per the germline V gene, CDR1 is SQVTM and CDR2 is ANQGSEA. CDR3 nucleotides: TGCAGCGCTGAACTTAGCCGGGAGCTGTTTTTT. This translates into CSAELSRELFF.

This clonotype was detected many times. The chain combines TRBV4-3 with TRBJ1-1, with no clear D. The CDR3 is 15 amino acids. Germline V lookup: CDR1 LGHNA, CDR2 YSLEER. V shed 0 bases and J shed 0 bases, with 8 bases lying between them. CDR3 nucleotides: TGCGCCAGCAGCCAAGATGAGGGAATGAACACTGAAGCTTTCTTT. This translates into CASSQDEGMNTEAFF.